Sequencing of this T cell receptor (beta chain) was carried out in a study of blood T cells in healthy people across ages. Study-wide results and caveats: Per million T cells, the diversity of TCR beta decreased roughly linearly as age advanced.

This clonotype was counted only a few times. What it binds is unknown. Alongside a J-beta primer mix, a sample-barcoded 5' primer served in a second PCR lasting 7 to 11 cycles. TCRdb fed the 5' RACE reads into MiXCR, producing one record per CDR3 protein. The sample holds approximately 850,000 distinct CDR3 sequences, about 62% seen once. Germline V gene lookup returns CDR1 MNHEY and CDR2 SVGEGT. The CDR3 is made up of 14 amino acids. Trimming took 7 bases from V and 6 from J; bases not matched to a gene: 10. It was around 10 milliliters of peripheral blood that were drawn from each donor. Every sample had a minimum of 6 million PBMCs isolated.

Sequencing was carried out using blood. The chain employs TRBV6-2 or TRBV6-3 and TRBJ2-7, with 9 nucleotides matching TRBD2. This TCR derives from a young man in good health. CDR3 DNA sequence: TGTGCCAGCACTTTAGCGGGAGATAGCCGCGAGCAGTACTTC. It is translated as CASTLAGDSREQYF.